The source of this T cell receptor (beta chain) is a study of T cell changes during pregnancy in multiple sclerosis. Sequencing was performed with immunoSEQ multiplex PCR; in TCRdb, only in-frame clones are kept and a portion is missing. The repertoire includes about 75,000 clones, 94% of them detected once, and roughly 0.14% sits in the top ten. In germline, CDR1 is SGHDN, CDR2 FVKESK. V was clipped by 2 bases and J by 3 bases; unmatched bases: 3. The CDR3 has 15 amino acids. This sequence joins TRBV14 and TRBJ1-3, with 8 bases matching TRBD1. The sequencing here drew on CD4+ T cells from peripheral blood mononuclear cells, taken after pregnancy. The TCR was taken from a female donor with multiple sclerosis, enrolled in a pregnancy study. As DNA, the CDR3 is TGTGCCAGCAGCCAATTACAGGGGGTTGGAAACACCATATATTTT. Translated, it gives CASSQLQGVGNTIYF.